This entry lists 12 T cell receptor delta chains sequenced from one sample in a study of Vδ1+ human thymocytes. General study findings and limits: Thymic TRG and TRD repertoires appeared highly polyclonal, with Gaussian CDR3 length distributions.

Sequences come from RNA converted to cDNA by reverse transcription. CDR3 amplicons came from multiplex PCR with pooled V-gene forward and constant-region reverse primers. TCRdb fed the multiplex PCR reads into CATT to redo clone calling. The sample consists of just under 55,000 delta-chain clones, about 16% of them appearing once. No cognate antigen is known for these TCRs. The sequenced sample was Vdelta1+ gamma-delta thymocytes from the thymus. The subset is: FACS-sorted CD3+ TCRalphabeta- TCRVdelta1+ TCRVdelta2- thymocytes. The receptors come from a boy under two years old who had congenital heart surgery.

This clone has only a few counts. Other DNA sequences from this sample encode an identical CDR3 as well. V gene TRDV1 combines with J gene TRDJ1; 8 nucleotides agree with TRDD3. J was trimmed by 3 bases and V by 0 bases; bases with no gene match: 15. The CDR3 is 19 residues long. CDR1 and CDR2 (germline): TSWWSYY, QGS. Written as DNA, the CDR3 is TGTGCTCTTGGGGAACTCTCCGGTACCGGGGGATATTACTCCGATAAACTCATCTTT. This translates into CALGELSGTGGYYSDKLIF.

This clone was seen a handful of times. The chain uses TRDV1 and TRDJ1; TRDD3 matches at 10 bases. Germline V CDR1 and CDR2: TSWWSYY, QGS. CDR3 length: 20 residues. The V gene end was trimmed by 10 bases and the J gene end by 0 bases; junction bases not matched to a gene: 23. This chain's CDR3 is CAPGGLSRGIRDRYTDKLIF. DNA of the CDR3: TGTGCTCCTGGAGGCCTTAGCCGGGGGATACGCGATAGATACACCGATAAACTCATCTTT.

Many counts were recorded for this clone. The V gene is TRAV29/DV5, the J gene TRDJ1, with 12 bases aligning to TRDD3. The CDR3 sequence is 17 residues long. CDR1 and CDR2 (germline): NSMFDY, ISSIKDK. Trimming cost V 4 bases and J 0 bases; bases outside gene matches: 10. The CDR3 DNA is TGTGCAGCATTTCCCTCTTCTGGGGGATACGACACCGATAAACTCATCTTT. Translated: CAAFPSSGGYDTDKLIF. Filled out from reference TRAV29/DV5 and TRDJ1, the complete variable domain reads DQQVKQNSPSLSVQEGRISILNCDYTNSMFDYFLWYKKYPAEGPTFLISISSIKDKNEDGRFTVFLNKSAKHLSLHIVPSQPGDSAVYFCAAFPSSGGYDTDKLIFGKGTRVTVEP.

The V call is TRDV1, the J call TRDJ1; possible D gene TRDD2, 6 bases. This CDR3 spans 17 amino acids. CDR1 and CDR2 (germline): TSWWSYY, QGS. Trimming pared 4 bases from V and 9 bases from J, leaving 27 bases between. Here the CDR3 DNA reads TGTGCTCTTGGGGCCTACGACTACAATTACTGGTTCCTAGAACTCATCTTT. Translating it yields CALGAYDYNYWFLELIF.

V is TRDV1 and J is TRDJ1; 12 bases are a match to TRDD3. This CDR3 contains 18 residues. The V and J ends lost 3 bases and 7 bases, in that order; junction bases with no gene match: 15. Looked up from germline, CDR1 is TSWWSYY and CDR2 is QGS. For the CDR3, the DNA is TGTGCTCTTGGGGAGCCCCCTTCCCATACTGGGGGATACAGTAAACTCATCTTT. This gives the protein CALGEPPSHTGGYSKLIF.

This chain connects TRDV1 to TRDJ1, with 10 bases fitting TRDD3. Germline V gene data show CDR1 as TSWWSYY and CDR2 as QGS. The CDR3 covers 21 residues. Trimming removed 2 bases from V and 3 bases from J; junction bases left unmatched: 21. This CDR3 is CALGEGSIPSYWGMVADKLIF. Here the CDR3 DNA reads TGTGCTCTTGGGGAAGGGTCTATTCCTTCGTACTGGGGGATGGTCGCCGATAAACTCATCTTT.

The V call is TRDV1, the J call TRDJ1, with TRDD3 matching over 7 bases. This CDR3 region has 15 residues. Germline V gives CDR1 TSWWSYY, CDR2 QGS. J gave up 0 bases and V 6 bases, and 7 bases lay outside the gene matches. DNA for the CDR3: TGTGCTCTTGGCGGGGGATCTTCGTACACCGATAAACTCATCTTT. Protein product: CALGGGSSYTDKLIF.

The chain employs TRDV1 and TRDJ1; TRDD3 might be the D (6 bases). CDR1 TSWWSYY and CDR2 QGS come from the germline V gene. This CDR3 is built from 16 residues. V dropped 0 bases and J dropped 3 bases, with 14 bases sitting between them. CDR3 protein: CALGELTLGVPDKLIF. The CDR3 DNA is TGTGCTCTTGGGGAACTTACGTTGGGGGTCCCCGATAAACTCATCTTT.

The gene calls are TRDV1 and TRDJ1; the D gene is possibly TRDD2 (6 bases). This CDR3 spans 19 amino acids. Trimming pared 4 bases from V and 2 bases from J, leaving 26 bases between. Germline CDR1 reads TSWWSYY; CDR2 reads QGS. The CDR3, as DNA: TGTGCTCTTGGGGGACTCCTCCTACACCCCTGGGTCGGGACCGATAAACTCATCTTT. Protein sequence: CALGGLLLHPWVGTDKLIF.

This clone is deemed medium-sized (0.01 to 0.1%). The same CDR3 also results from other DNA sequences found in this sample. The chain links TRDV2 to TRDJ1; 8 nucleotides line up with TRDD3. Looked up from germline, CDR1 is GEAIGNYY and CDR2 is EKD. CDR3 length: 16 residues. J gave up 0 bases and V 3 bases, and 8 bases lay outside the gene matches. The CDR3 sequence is CACDLYWGPDTDKLIF. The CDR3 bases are TGTGCCTGTGACTTGTACTGGGGGCCAGACACCGATAAACTCATCTTT.

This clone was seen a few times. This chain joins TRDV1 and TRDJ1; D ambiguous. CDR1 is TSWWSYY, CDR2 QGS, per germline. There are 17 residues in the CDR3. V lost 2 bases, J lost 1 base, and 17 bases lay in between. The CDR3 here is CALGELRPLPSTDKLIF. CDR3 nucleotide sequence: TGTGCTCTTGGGGAATTGCGGCCCTTACCCTCCACCGATAAACTCATCTTT.

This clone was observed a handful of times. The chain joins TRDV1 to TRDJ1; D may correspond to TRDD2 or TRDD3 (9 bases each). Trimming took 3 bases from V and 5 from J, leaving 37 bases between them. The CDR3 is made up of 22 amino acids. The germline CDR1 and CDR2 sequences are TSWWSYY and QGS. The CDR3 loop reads CALGDRAFLQTGGPRFSDKLIF. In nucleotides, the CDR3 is TGTGCTCTTGGGGATCGGGCCTTCCTACAAACTGGGGGACCGCGGTTTAGTGATAAACTCATCTTT.